Each of the 31 T cell receptor beta chains below was sequenced from the same sample in a study of cytomegalovirus exposure and HLA in healthy donors. Profiling relied on immunoSEQ multiplex PCR, and the TCRdb table lists in-frame clones only, not all of them. The sample consists of roughly 80,000 clones, roughly 88% of them appearing once. Material for sequencing was PBMCs. The receptors stem from a man aged 25-45 years in good health and CMV-seronegative.

The chain employs TRBV27 and TRBJ2-7; TRBD1 matches 11 bases. Losses at the gene ends were 5 bases for V and 6 bases for J; bases not matched to a gene: 9. CDR1 MNHEY and CDR2 SMNVEV come from the germline V gene (reference sequence). The CDR3 spans 15 residues. This CDR3 is CASSVIGQGAGEQYF. DNA for the CDR3: TGTGCCAGCAGTGTTATAGGACAGGGGGCGGGCGAGCAGTACTTC.

The rearrangement uses TRBV11-2 and TRBJ2-7; 7 bases agree with TRBD2. Looked up from germline, CDR1 is SGHAT and CDR2 is FQNNGV. The junction had 10 bases not matched to a gene; V was cut back by 0 bases and J by 8 bases. The CDR3 covers 15 residues. CDR3 sequence (DNA): TGTGCCAGCAGCTTAGATATAAGCGGGACCCGTCAGCAGTACTTC. Protein sequence: CASSLDISGTRQQYF.

This chain links TRBV5-6 with TRBJ2-7; D possibly corresponds to TRBD2 (5 bases). Germline lookup yields CDR1 SGHDT and CDR2 YYEEEE. Trimming shortened V by 1 base and J by 5 bases, and 16 bases separated the two germline ends. The CDR3 loop spans 15 amino acids. DNA for the CDR3: TGTGCCAGCAGCTTGACCACTAGACCCCAAGACGAGCAGTACTTC. Its protein product is CASSLTTRPQDEQYF.

This clone showed up just a few times. V gene TRBV2 combines with J gene TRBJ2-7; 7 bases are shared with TRBD2. Trimming cost V 8 bases and J 6 bases; bases outside gene matches: 1. The CDR3 length is 10 residues. Germline CDR1 reads SNHLY; CDR2 reads FYNNEI. Here the CDR3 reads CASLAVEQYF. The CDR3, as DNA: TGTGCCAGCCTAGCGGTCGAGCAGTACTTC.

The gene calls are TRBV4-2 and TRBJ1-2, with 9 bases lining up with TRBD1. Trimming at V came to 3 bases and at J to 0 bases, leaving 8 bases not matched to a gene. This CDR3 region has 17 residues. Germline CDR1 reads LGHNA; CDR2 reads YNFKEQ. CDR3 DNA: TGTGCCAGCAGCCAGAGGACAGGGGAGCTTACTAACTATGGCTACACCTTC. Amino acid sequence: CASSQRTGELTNYGYTF.

V is TRBV11-2 and J is TRBJ2-5; TRBD2 aligns across 11 bases. CDR3 length equals 15 residues. Germline V gives CDR1 SGHAT, CDR2 FQNNGV. V trimming: 5 bases; J trimming: 7 bases; junction bases outside the gene matches: 9. The CDR3 DNA follows: TGTGCCAGCAGCAAACTAGCGGGAGAGTCCGCGACCCAGTACTTC. Translation: CASSKLAGESATQYF.

V is TRBV5-1 and J is TRBJ1-6, with D perhaps TRBD1 (6 bases). V lost 0 bases to trimming and J lost 9 bases, with 13 bases between them. The CDR3 has 15 amino acids. Germline CDR1 reads SGHRS; CDR2 reads YFSETQ. The CDR3 loop reads CASSLDPGAGSPLHF. The CDR3, as DNA: TGCGCCAGCAGCTTGGATCCAGGGGCAGGTTCACCCCTCCACTTT.

The chain is built from TRBV14 and TRBJ2-1; 10 nucleotides agree with TRBD2. CDR3 length: 17 amino acids. Germline V lookup: CDR1 SGHDN, CDR2 FVKESK. V gave up 4 bases and J gave up 4 bases; unmatched junction bases: 10. The CDR3 region has the DNA TGTGCCAGCAGCCGAGCACTACTAGCGGGGCCTTACAATGAGCAGTTCTTC. This gives the protein CASSRALLAGPYNEQFF.

This clone came up once. The rearrangement uses TRBV4-1 and TRBJ2-1; 10 bases are a match to TRBD1. The CDR3 covers 15 residues. CDR1 and CDR2 from the germline V gene are MGHRA and YSYEKL. The V segment lost 3 bases and the J segment 7 bases; nucleotides outside the gene matches: 6. CDR3 coding DNA: TGCGCCAGCAGCCAGGGACAGGGGATACGGAATGAGCAGTTCTTC. This translates into CASSQGQGIRNEQFF.

The chain uses TRBV28 and TRBJ2-7, with TRBD1 matching over 7 bases. The germline CDR1 and CDR2 sequences are MDHEN and SYDVKM. The ends lost 2 bases at V and 0 bases at J; junction bases unmatched: 4. CDR3 length equals 15 residues. This chain's CDR3 is CASSLGRGNSYEQYF. The CDR3 coding sequence is TGTGCCAGCAGTTTAGGCAGGGGGAACTCCTACGAGCAGTACTTC.

The chain combines TRBV30 with TRBJ2-3; D remains unclear. V lost 2 bases, J lost 6 bases, and 9 bases lay in between. This CDR3 is 12 amino acids long. In germline, CDR1 is GTSNPN, CDR2 SVGIG (reference sequence). The CDR3: CAWSPPGDTQYF. In DNA, the CDR3 is TGTGCCTGGAGTCCCCCCGGGGATACGCAGTATTTT.

This clone was seen only once. This sequence joins TRBV11-2 and TRBJ2-3; TRBD2 matches at 8 bases. CDR1 and CDR2 (germline): SGHAT, FQNNGV. The CDR3 is made up of 15 amino acids. Trimming at V came to 2 bases and at J to 4 bases, leaving 5 bases not matched to a gene. DNA for the CDR3: TGTGCCAGCAGCTTATCGGGAGGGCTCGCAGATACGCAGTATTTT. Translating gives CASSLSGGLADTQYF.

The CDR3 protein is CASSEARGNYGYTF. The CDR3 DNA follows: TGTGCCAGCAGCGAAGCGAGGGGGAACTATGGCTACACCTTC. The rearrangement uses TRBV9 and TRBJ1-2; D is possibly TRBD1 (6 bases). Germline V CDR1 and CDR2: SGDLS, YYNGEE. Trimming removed 3 bases from V and 2 bases from J, with 11 bases in between. CDR3 length: 14 residues.

CDR3 sequence reads: CASSPPSGRKTQYF. The CDR3, as DNA: TGTGCCAGCTCACCACCCTCGGGGAGAAAGACCCAGTACTTC. The chain recombines TRBV18 with TRBJ2-5, with D possibly TRBD2 on 5 matching bases. CDR1 KGHSH and CDR2 LQKENI come from the germline V gene. The germline V and J ends were trimmed by 0 bases and 6 bases, with 11 bases remaining between them. The CDR3 runs to 14 residues.

The rearrangement links TRBV10-3 to TRBJ2-3, with 7 nucleotides matching TRBD2. The CDR3 is 15 residues long. Per germline, CDR1 ENHRY and CDR2 SYGVKD. J lost 2 bases, V lost 7 bases, and 9 bases had no gene match. The DNA for the CDR3 is TGTGCCATCACCCCTGGCGGGAGTCCCACAGATACGCAGTATTTT. Its translation is CAITPGGSPTDTQYF.

V is TRBV27 and J is TRBJ2-1; 7 positions match TRBD2. From germline, CDR1 is MNHEY and CDR2 SMNVEV (reference sequence). The V segment lost 4 bases and the J segment 3 bases; nucleotides outside the gene matches: 3. CDR3 length equals 14 residues. CDR3 loop: CASSSSGLYNEQFF. The CDR3 DNA sequence: TGTGCCAGCAGTTCTAGCGGCCTCTACAATGAGCAGTTCTTC.

The chain joins TRBV7-3 to TRBJ2-7, with 11 positions matching TRBD2. With V trimmed by 3 bases and J by 0 bases, 7 bases remained unmatched. The germline V gene encodes CDR1 SGHTA and CDR2 FQGTGA. There are 17 residues in the CDR3. DNA for the CDR3: TGTGCCAGCAGCTTGGGGACCGGGACTAGCGGCTCCTACGAGCAGTACTTC. Translating it yields CASSLGTGTSGSYEQYF. Full variable domain (remainder filled in from reference TRBV7-3 and TRBJ2-7): GAGVSQTPSNKVTEKGKYVELRCDPISGHTALYWYRQSLGQGPEFLIYFQGTGAADDSGLPNDRFFAVRPEGSVSTLKIQRTERGDSAVYLCASSLGTGTSGSYEQYFGPGTRLTVT.

The V gene is TRBV5-1, the J gene TRBJ2-3; 11 bases are shared with TRBD2. The CDR3 extends over 18 amino acids. Germline V CDR1 and CDR2: SGHRS, YFSETQ. J was trimmed by 0 bases and V by 4 bases; bases with no gene match: 10. CDR3 region: CASSAYPSGGPSTDTQYF. CDR3 nucleotides: TGCGCCAGCAGCGCCTACCCTAGCGGGGGGCCTAGCACAGATACGCAGTATTTT. Filled out from reference TRBV5-1 and TRBJ2-3, the complete variable domain reads KAGVTQTPRYLIKTRGQQVTLSCSPISGHRSVSWYQQTPGQGLQFLFEYFSETQRNKGNFPGRFSGRQFSNSRSEMNVSTLELGDSALYLCASSAYPSGGPSTDTQYFGPGTRLTVL.

The V call is TRBV11-2, the J call TRBJ2-2; the match to TRBD1 covers 9 bases. Germline loops: CDR1 SGHAT, CDR2 FQNNGV. V was pared by 2 bases and J by 4 bases, with 14 bases of the junction left unmatched. There are 19 residues in the CDR3. The CDR3 nucleotides read TGTGCCAGCAGCTTACGAAGTTGGAGGACAGGGGTTTCCACCGGGGAGCTGTTTTTT. Amino acids: CASSLRSWRTGVSTGELFF.

This clone showed up just once. The chain uses TRBV7-9 and TRBJ2-7; D gene unclear. Between the trimmed V and J ends, which lost 5 bases and 3 bases, there was a span of 8 bases. The CDR3 is 12 amino acids. Germline CDR1 is SEHNR and CDR2 is FQNEAQ (reference sequence). The chain's CDR3 is CASSPPHYEQYF. The CDR3 coding sequence is TGTGCCAGCAGCCCCCCCCACTACGAGCAGTACTTC.

The table lists this clone with a few counts. The V call is TRBV6-6, the J call TRBJ1-1; D is perhaps TRBD1 (6 bases). The CDR3 covers 14 residues. The V gene lost 6 bases and the J gene lost 3 bases, with 14 bases spanning the gap. Germline lookup yields CDR1 MNHNY and CDR2 SVGAGI (reference sequence). The CDR3 reads CASSPRQGYTEAFF. The CDR3 DNA reads TGTGCCAGCAGCCCCAGGCAGGGGTACACTGAAGCTTTCTTT.

This clone was counted once. The chain uses TRBV7-9 and TRBJ1-1, with D maybe TRBD1 (6 bases). V lost 5 bases, J lost 0 bases, and 13 bases lay in between. This CDR3 contains 15 residues. Germline V gives CDR1 SEHNR, CDR2 FQNEAQ (reference sequence). The CDR3 DNA sequence: TGTGCCAGCAGCCCCAGGGACACTATGAACACTGAAGCTTTCTTT. It is translated as CASSPRDTMNTEAFF.

The V and J genes are TRBV25-1 and TRBJ1-2; weak D call: TRBD1 (5 bases). This CDR3 has 14 residues. V was trimmed by 1 base and J by 8 bases, leaving 14 bases between them. CDR1 and CDR2 from the germline V gene are MGHDK and SYGVNS. The CDR3 DNA reads as TGTGCCAGCAGTGAATCCCTGACAGTTGGGGGCTACACCTTC. It specifies CASSESLTVGGYTF.

The V gene is TRBV6-5, the J gene TRBJ2-6; TRBD1 matches 7 bases. Germline-derived CDR1 and CDR2 are MNHEY and SVGAGI. The CDR3 extends over 16 amino acids. V lost 0 bases, J lost 2 bases, and 1 base stayed unmatched. The CDR3 nucleotides read TGTGCCAGCAGTTACTCCGGGACAGCTGGGGCCAACGTCCTGACTTTC. Translating gives CASSYSGTAGANVLTF.

The CDR3 region is CASSRLRENTEAFF. CDR3 in DNA: TGTGCCAGCAGTCGACTCAGGGAGAACACTGAAGCTTTCTTT. This chain links TRBV6-5 with TRBJ1-1, with D possibly matching TRBD1 (5 bases). Germline-derived CDR1 and CDR2 are MNHEY and SVGAGI. The CDR3 extends over 14 amino acids. Trimming removed 5 bases at V and 1 base at J, with 11 bases between.

This rearrangement joins TRBV15 to TRBJ1-5, with D perhaps TRBD1 (5 bases). There are 15 residues in the CDR3. Germline V lookup: CDR1 LNHNV, CDR2 YYDKDF (reference sequence). V was cut by 0 bases and J by 4 bases, with 10 bases left in between. CDR3 region: CATSRDWTPNQPQHF. CDR3 nucleotides: TGTGCCACCAGCAGAGATTGGACACCAAATCAGCCCCAGCATTTT.

The rearrangement joins TRBV28 to TRBJ2-7, with TRBD1 matching 8 bases. CDR1 and CDR2 from the germline V gene are MDHEN and SYDVKM. J lost 7 bases, V lost 1 base, and 6 bases had no gene match. The length of the CDR3 is 14 residues. CDR3 protein: CASSLSSRGREQYF. The CDR3 DNA sequence: TGTGCCAGCAGTTTATCGTCCAGGGGGCGGGAGCAGTACTTC.

The sample holds one count of this clone. The V gene is TRBV19, the J gene TRBJ2-2, with 8 bases fitting TRBD2. V was pared by 5 bases and J by 5 bases, with 7 bases of the junction left unmatched. The CDR3 runs 15 residues. Per germline, CDR1 LNHDA and CDR2 SQIVND (reference sequence). CDR3 bases: TGTGCCAGTAGTCTCAGCGGGAGAAGGACCGGGGAGCTGTTTTTT. Its translation: CASSLSGRRTGELFF. Looking up the rest from reference TRBV19 and TRBJ2-2 gives the full variable domain: DGGITQSPKYLFRKEGQNVTLSCEQNLNHDAMYWYRQDPGQGLRLIYYSQIVNDFQKGDIAEGYSVSREKKESFPLTVTSAQKNPTAFYLCASSLSGRRTGELFFGEGSRLTVL.

This rearrangement joins TRBV4-1 to TRBJ2-1, with a tentative D call TRBD2 (6 bases). CDR1 MGHRA and CDR2 YSYEKL come from the germline V gene. CDR3 length: 14 amino acids. V was cut by 1 base and J by 3 bases, with 7 bases left in between. CDR3 DNA: TGCGCCAGCAGCCAAGGGGACTTCTACAATGAGCAGTTCTTC. Translated: CASSQGDFYNEQFF.

The rearrangement links TRBV28 to TRBJ2-7; TRBD1 matches 8 bases. The CDR3 runs 13 residues. V was pared by 10 bases and J by 2 bases, with 7 bases of the junction left unmatched. CDR1 is MDHEN and CDR2 is SYDVKM in the germline V gene. The CDR3 loop reads CATYGQGPYEQYF. The CDR3 DNA sequence: TGTGCCACCTACGGACAGGGCCCCTACGAGCAGTACTTC.

This chain connects TRBV28 to TRBJ2-2; no reliable D call. This CDR3 has 16 amino acids. Germline CDR1 reads MDHEN; CDR2 reads SYDVKM. Trimming took off 5 bases at V and 7 bases at J, with 20 bases between the two ends. The CDR3 nucleotides are TGTGCCAGCAGTCACGACTTTTCGGCGTATGGCGGGGAGCTGTTTTTT. This codes for CASSHDFSAYGGELFF. The variable domain in full, completed from reference TRBV28 and TRBJ2-2, reads DVKVTQSSRYLVKRTGEKVFLECVQDMDHENMFWYRQDPGLGLRLIYFSYDVKMKEKGDIPEGYSVSREKKERFSLILESASTNQTSMYLCASSHDFSAYGGELFFGEGSRLTVL.